One and the same sample provided the 22 T cell receptor beta chains below, sequenced in a study of vaccination and CD4 T cells after COVID-19. With the Oncomine TCR Beta short-read assay, DNA from cultured CD4+ T cells was sequenced. TCRdb used MiXCR to reprocess the PCR reads, holding one entry per CDR3 protein. The sample shows some 5,000 distinct CDR3 sequences, 55% to 65% of them seen only once. The antigens these receptors bind are not known. Treatment in this sample: roughly 11-day PBMC culture with coronavirus spike peptide pools or control peptides (ViraFEST assay). Sequenced sample: CD4+ T cells from blood, cultured in vitro. These receptors came from a human donor who had recovered from COVID-19.

The gene calls are TRBV10-3 and TRBJ2-7; the match to TRBD1 covers 9 bases. There are 13 residues in the CDR3. Germline V lookup: CDR1 ENHRY, CDR2 SYGVKD. CDR3: CAARGTGSYEQYF. CDR3 coding DNA: TGTGCTGCCCGAGGGACAGGGTCCTACGAGCAGTACTTC.

The sample holds a few counts of this clonotype. This chain links TRBV20-1 with TRBJ1-5; 10 bases align to TRBD1. The CDR3 is 16 residues long. The V gene's germline CDR1 is DFQATT and CDR2 SNEGSKA (reference sequence). J was trimmed by 5 bases and V by 0 bases; bases with no gene match: 7. CDR3 nucleotides: TGCAGTGCTAGAGATGGGCGGACAGGGGGTCATCAGCCCCAGCATTTT. Translation: CSARDGRTGGHQPQHF.

In its sample, this clonotype was seen once. The V gene is TRBV7-9, the J gene TRBJ1-2, with TRBD1 identical over 8 bases. CDR1 and CDR2 from the germline V gene are SEHNR and FQNEAQ (reference sequence). The CDR3 length is 15 residues. The V gene end was trimmed by 2 bases and the J gene end by 3 bases; junction bases not matched to a gene: 5. The CDR3 is CASSLRGQGYYGYTF. CDR3 in DNA: TGTGCCAGCAGCTTACGAGGACAGGGCTACTATGGCTACACCTTC.

This chain connects TRBV28 to TRBJ1-2, with D perhaps matching TRBD1 (6 bases). The CDR3 runs to 16 residues. V was clipped by 5 bases and J by 4 bases, with 20 bases between them. Germline CDR1 reads MDHEN; CDR2 reads SYDVKM. The CDR3 loop reads CASSLPWTESIYGYTF. The CDR3 nucleotides read TGTGCCAGCAGTCTCCCCTGGACAGAGAGCATCTATGGCTACACCTTC.

The CDR3 DNA is TGCAGTGCTAGAGACGACAGACAAGACTATGGCTACACCTTC. It yields the protein CSARDDRQDYGYTF. The rearrangement joins TRBV20-1 to TRBJ1-2; possibly TRBD1 for D (5 bases). The ends were cut back, 0 bases at V and 3 bases at J, with 11 bases in the middle. Germline-derived CDR1 and CDR2 are DFQATT and SNEGSKA (reference sequence). CDR3 length: 14 residues.

The count of this clonotype is one. The rearrangement uses TRBV28 and TRBJ1-2, with D hard to call. Per the germline V gene, CDR1 is MDHEN and CDR2 is SYDVKM. Trimming took 8 bases from V and 4 from J, leaving 17 bases between them. This CDR3 region has 14 residues. The CDR3 coding sequence is TGTGCCAGCCAGACGATGTCGGACCTCTATGGCTACACCTTC. Encoded protein: CASQTMSDLYGYTF.

Details on this clonotype: A junction boundary mismatches the germline segment, possibly from a read error. The V and J genes are TRBV20-1 and TRBJ1-6; D gene unclear. Germline V gene sequence: CDR1 DFQATT, CDR2 SNEGSKA (reference sequence). The length of the CDR3 is 14 residues. This CDR3 is CSARVISNNSPLHF. The CDR3 coding sequence is TGCAGCGCTAGAGTGATATCGAATAATTCACCCCTCCACTTT.

J is TRBJ1-5 and V is TRBV27, with 8 bases that match TRBD1. Trimming cost V 8 bases and J 0 bases; bases outside gene matches: 9. The CDR3 runs to 16 residues. From germline, CDR1 is MNHEY and CDR2 SMNVEV (reference sequence). DNA of the CDR3: TGTGCCAGCTCCCGGGGGACAGGTCCTAGCAATCAGCCCCAGCATTTT. Amino acid sequence: CASSRGTGPSNQPQHF.

J is TRBJ2-7 and V is TRBV28; TRBD2 matches 11 bases. The CDR3 sequence is 12 residues long. Trimming removed 6 bases from V and 11 bases from J; junction bases left unmatched: 6. The germline V gene encodes CDR1 MDHEN and CDR2 SYDVKM. CDR3 nucleotide sequence: TGTGCCAGCAGCTCGGGACTAGCGGAGAAGTACTTC. Translated, it gives CASSSGLAEKYF.

The chain recombines TRBV20-1 with TRBJ2-7; 8 bases line up with TRBD2. CDR1 and CDR2 from the germline V gene are DFQATT and SNEGSKA (reference sequence). This CDR3 spans 13 amino acids. V lost 3 bases, J lost 7 bases, and 8 bases stayed unmatched. The CDR3 spells CSASRGGLGEQYF. The CDR3 coding sequence is TGCAGTGCTAGCCGGGGGGGCCTAGGAGAGCAGTACTTC.

The rearrangement links TRBV6-5 to TRBJ1-5; no firm D call. V shed 0 bases and J shed 6 bases, with 6 bases lying between them. The CDR3 contains 13 residues. The V gene's germline CDR1 is MNHEY and CDR2 SVGAGI. CDR3 residues: CASSYSWRQPQHF. CDR3 in DNA: TGTGCCAGCAGTTACTCTTGGCGTCAGCCCCAGCATTTT.

This clonotype was found a few times. This chain uses TRBV20-1 with TRBJ1-5, with D unresolved. The CDR3 is 12 amino acids. Per the germline V gene, CDR1 is DFQATT and CDR2 is SNEGSKA (reference sequence). The ends were cut back, 4 bases at V and 5 bases at J, with 9 bases in the middle. The CDR3 here is CSATGSHQPQHF. DNA of the CDR3: TGCAGTGCTACGGGCAGTCATCAGCCCCAGCATTTT.

In DNA, the CDR3 is TGCAGTGCTAGAAGGGACAGGGGGATTTCACCCCTCCACTTT. Translated, it gives CSARRDRGISPLHF. J is TRBJ1-6 and V is TRBV20-1, with 11 bases lining up with TRBD1. J lost 9 bases, V lost 2 bases, and 3 bases had no gene match. The CDR3 runs 14 residues. Germline loops: CDR1 DFQATT, CDR2 SNEGSKA (reference sequence).

The rearrangement joins TRBV6-2 or TRBV6-3 to TRBJ2-5; D is possibly TRBD2 (6 bases). The CDR3 has 15 amino acids. CDR1 is MNHEY and CDR2 is SVGEGT in the germline V gene. Trimming took 7 bases from V and 2 from J, leaving 17 bases between them. The CDR3 coding sequence is TGTGCCAGCAATCCTACTGGGCGGGGTCAAGAGACCCAGTACTTC. Its protein is CASNPTGRGQETQYF.

The genes are TRBV6-5 and TRBJ1-2; tentatively, D is TRBD1 (5 bases). V was pared by 0 bases and J by 4 bases, with 15 bases between. Germline values: CDR1 MNHEY, CDR2 SVGAGI. This CDR3 spans 16 amino acids. The DNA of the CDR3 is TGTGCCAGCAGTTACTCGGCAGGGCCAGGGCCCTATGGCTACACCTTC. This gives the protein CASSYSAGPGPYGYTF.

This clonotype was observed a handful of times. V and J are TRBV20-1 and TRBJ1-6; TRBD1 matches at 7 bases. V gave up 3 bases and J gave up 10 bases; unmatched junction bases: 9. Germline CDR1 DFQATT, CDR2 SNEGSKA (reference sequence). The CDR3 contains 14 residues. CDR3 region: CSASRQGPLSPLHF. The CDR3 nucleotides are TGCAGTGCTAGTAGACAGGGTCCCCTCTCACCCCTCCACTTT.

The chain couples TRBV6-1 to TRBJ1-2, with a weak D call TRBD1 (6 bases). Germline V gene lookup returns CDR1 MNHNS and CDR2 SASEGT. With 5 bases removed from V and 2 bases from J, the gap between germline ends came to 12 bases. The CDR3 loop spans 14 amino acids. The CDR3 DNA reads as TGTGCCAGCAGTCACAGGGAGGGAAACTATGGCTACACCTTC. Translation gives CASSHREGNYGYTF.

The CDR3 nucleotides read TGCAGTGCTAGCAAGGCTGGTCAGCCCCAGCATTTT. This encodes CSASKAGQPQHF. The gene calls are TRBV20-1 and TRBJ1-5, with no clear D. Trimming took 3 bases from V and 6 from J, leaving 9 bases between them. Germline V gene sequence: CDR1 DFQATT, CDR2 SNEGSKA (reference sequence). This CDR3 is built from 12 residues.

As DNA, the CDR3 is TGCAGTGCTAGAGAACATCAAGGGGGCGGCTATGGCTACACCTTC. Amino acid sequence: CSAREHQGGGYGYTF. The rearrangement joins TRBV20-1 to TRBJ1-2; 7 bases align to TRBD1. The J segment lost 4 bases and the V segment lost 0 bases, leaving 8 bases of the junction unmatched. Germline V lookup: CDR1 DFQATT, CDR2 SNEGSKA (reference sequence). The CDR3 is 15 amino acids.

This clonotype appeared a few times. Here the CDR3 reads CASSLAVRGYF. In DNA form, the CDR3 reads TGTGCCAGCAGTTTGGCCGTCCGTGGGTACTTC. The J gene is TRBJ2-5, the V gene TRBV27; D gene ambiguous. CDR3 length: 11 residues. The germline V gene encodes CDR1 MNHEY and CDR2 SMNVEV (reference sequence). V gave up 3 bases and J gave up 13 bases, with 12 bases separating them.

The gene calls are TRBV7-2 and TRBJ1-2, with 9 bases that match TRBD1. J gave up 4 bases and V 3 bases, and 6 bases lay outside the gene matches. The CDR3 spans 15 residues. Germline-derived CDR1 and CDR2 are SGHTA and FQGNSA. In DNA, the CDR3 is TGTGCCAGCAGCTTTGGACAGGGGATGGGCTATGGCTACACCTTC. It is translated as CASSFGQGMGYGYTF.

The rearrangement uses TRBV7-9 and TRBJ1-5; TRBD1 is a possible D gene (6 bases). The germline gives CDR1 SEHNR, CDR2 FQNEAQ (reference sequence). The length of the CDR3 is 14 residues. Trimming stripped 1 base from V and 4 bases from J, with 8 bases between. The CDR3 DNA reads TGTGCCAGCAGCTTAGAGACAGGTAATCAGCCCCAGCATTTT. Translating gives CASSLETGNQPQHF.